This note documents a single T cell receptor beta chain sequence. What it binds is unknown. Sequencing was performed with immunoSEQ multiplex PCR; in TCRdb, only in-frame clones are kept and a portion is missing. The sample lists around 2,000,000 clones; 90% to 95% were seen once. Germline V lookup: CDR1 MNHNY, CDR2 SVGAGI (reference sequence). The CDR3 spans 16 residues. V gave up 4 bases and J gave up 5 bases, with 18 bases separating them. The record originates from a study of shared clonotypes between healthy human individuals. General study points: Some clonotypes were shared by all four sorted-subset donors, while others were not shared. The non-shared ones had lower generation probabilities than the shared ones.

The TCR originated in a man between 18 and 29 years old in good health. The chain is built from TRBV6-6 and TRBJ1-5; a weak D match, TRBD1 (5 bases). The specimen sequenced was naive CD4+ T cells sorted from blood. The sample's subset: CD45RA+ positively selected. For the CDR3, the DNA is TGTGCCAGCAGTTCAACCGGGGGTAGGGTGGATCAGCCCCAGCATTTT. Protein product: CASSSTGGRVDQPQHF.